This record looks at one T cell receptor beta chain sequence and its context. Its target is unknown. Between the trimmed V and J ends, which lost 4 bases and 7 bases, there was a span of 12 bases. The CDR3 runs 14 residues. Germline loops: CDR1 SGHRS, CDR2 YFSETQ. This entry comes from a study of blood T cells in healthy people across ages. Whole-study findings and limits: TCR beta diversity tracked closely with naive T cell percentage. Observed TCR beta diversity per million T cells went down as age went up. This fall followed a roughly linear course with age.

A sample-barcoded 5' primer and a J-beta primer mix were used in a second PCR of roughly 7 to 11 cycles. Via MiXCR, TCRdb re-called the 5' RACE reads, giving one row per CDR3 protein. The repertoire holds over 600,000 distinct CDR3 sequences, approximately 53% seen once, with roughly 25% in the top ten. Every donor provided approximately 9.2 milliliters of peripheral blood. This sequence joins TRBV5-1 and TRBJ1-6; D is undetermined. The TCR was taken from a man aged 35-49 years in good health. Material for sequencing was blood. The CDR3 here is CASSPDMENSPLHF. CDR3 nucleotides: TGCGCCAGCAGCCCCGACATGGAAAATTCACCCCTCCACTTT.